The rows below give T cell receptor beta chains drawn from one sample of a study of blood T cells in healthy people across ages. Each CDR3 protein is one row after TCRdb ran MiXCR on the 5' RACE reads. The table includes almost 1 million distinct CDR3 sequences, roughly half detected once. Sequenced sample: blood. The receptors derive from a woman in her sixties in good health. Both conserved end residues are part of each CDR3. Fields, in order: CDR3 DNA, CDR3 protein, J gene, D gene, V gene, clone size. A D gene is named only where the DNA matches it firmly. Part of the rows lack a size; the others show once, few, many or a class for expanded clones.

TGTGCCAGCAGTCACAATCGGCCAGATACGCAGTATTTT CASSHNRPDTQYF TRBJ2-3 . TRBV6-5 .
TGTGCCAGCAGTCCGTTTTCTCCGGGACAGGGGTCAAGAGACGAGCAGTACTTC CASSPFSPGQGSRDEQYF TRBJ2-7 TRBD1 TRBV6-2/TRBV6-3 .
TGTGCCTGGAAGGGACAGGGTAATCAGCCCCAGCATTTT CAWKGQGNQPQHF TRBJ1-5 TRBD1 TRBV30 .
TGTGCCAGCAGCTCAGGACAGTTAGCCGAGCAGTACTTC CASSSGQLAEQYF TRBJ2-7 . TRBV7-2 .
TGTGCCAGCAGTGCGTCCGGGAGTGGGGGCTACACCTTC CASSASGSGGYTF TRBJ1-2 . TRBV6-4 few
TGTGCCAGCAGCTCACCTCGGGATGTGACCTACGAGCAGTACTTC CASSSPRDVTYEQYF TRBJ2-7 . TRBV13 few
TGCGCCAGCAGCGGCGGGACAGTGGGTATTGATACGCAGTATTTT CASSGGTVGIDTQYF TRBJ2-3 . TRBV5-1 .
TGCAGTGCTAGTTTAGGCACAGATACGCAGTATTTT CSASLGTDTQYF TRBJ2-3 . TRBV20-1 few
TGTGCCAGCAGCGTACGAACAGGAGGCCAAGAGACCCAGTACTTC CASSVRTGGQETQYF TRBJ2-5 . TRBV9 few
TGTGCCAGCAGTCGCTGGGAGGCATCGGAGACCCAGTACTTC CASSRWEASETQYF TRBJ2-5 . TRBV12-3/TRBV12-4 .
TGTGCCAGCAGTATACTAGCGGGAGCGATGGATAACGAGCAGTACTTC CASSILAGAMDNEQYF TRBJ2-7 TRBD2 TRBV27 .
TGTGCCAGCAGAGCTGGACAGGGGATAAGGGGCTACACCTTC CASRAGQGIRGYTF TRBJ1-2 TRBD1 TRBV28 .
TGCAGCGCAACCACAGGGGCTGGGGCCAACGTCCTGACTTTC CSATTGAGANVLTF TRBJ2-6 TRBD1 TRBV29-1 many
TGTGCCAGCAGTTTTTCCGCAAACTACGAGCAGTACTTC CASSFSANYEQYF TRBJ2-7 . TRBV27 few
TGTGCCAGCAGCCAAGATATTGGGACGCCGTATGGCTACACCTTC CASSQDIGTPYGYTF TRBJ1-2 . TRBV14 few
TGTGCCAGCAGCTTAGGTCCGGGAGACCCCAATGAGCAGTTCTTC CASSLGPGDPNEQFF TRBJ2-1 . TRBV7-2 .
TGTGCCAGCAGCCCGGGGGGGGCAGTACCCTACGAGCAGTACTTC CASSPGGAVPYEQYF TRBJ2-7 TRBD2 TRBV12-3/TRBV12-4 few
TGTGCCAGCAGCCAAACGCGTACGGGACAGGGGTTCTACAAGCAGTACTTC CASSQTRTGQGFYKQYF TRBJ2-7 TRBD1 TRBV3-1 once
TGTGCCACCAGTGAAGGAACAGGGGGTAATCACTATGGCTACACCTTC CATSEGTGGNHYGYTF TRBJ1-2 TRBD1 TRBV24-1 .
TGCAGTGCTGTGGGATCTCCCTCCTACGAGCAGTACTTC CSAVGSPSYEQYF TRBJ2-7 . TRBV20-1 .
TGCAGTGCTAGAGAGGGCGGGGACCACGGGTACTTC CSAREGGDHGYF TRBJ2-5 . TRBV20-1 .
TGCGCCAGCAGCCAAGGGGGGACACCAAATGAAAAACTGTTTTTT CASSQGGTPNEKLFF TRBJ1-4 . TRBV4-1 .
TGTGCCAGCAGCTTAGGGGCAGGGGGCAACTACGAGCAGTACTTC CASSLGAGGNYEQYF TRBJ2-7 TRBD1 TRBV7-9 .
TGTGCCAGCAGGGAAGGCAATTTTAACTATGGCTACACCTTC CASREGNFNYGYTF TRBJ1-2 . TRBV6-1 .
TGTGCCAGCAGCGGCCAAGCGGGAGTATTATACAATGAGCAGTTCTTC CASSGQAGVLYNEQFF TRBJ2-1 TRBD2 TRBV7-9 few
TGTGCCAGCGATCCTAGCGCCTCCTACAATGAGCAGTTCTTC CASDPSASYNEQFF TRBJ2-1 . TRBV7-2 .
TGTGCCAGCATACATACAGGGGGAGGCTACGAGCAGTACTTC CASIHTGGGYEQYF TRBJ2-7 TRBD1 TRBV6-1 .
TGCAGTGCCCAGGACAGGGTGTATGAGCAGTACTTC CSAQDRVYEQYF TRBJ2-5 TRBD1 TRBV20-1 few
TGCAGCACCGGGACTAGCGGGACGAATGAGCAGTACTTC CSTGTSGTNEQYF TRBJ2-5 TRBD2 TRBV20-1 .
TGTGCCAGCAGCGCCGGGACAGGGGGCTACGAGCAGTACTTC CASSAGTGGYEQYF TRBJ2-7 TRBD1 TRBV9 many
TGCAGTGCTACCTTGAACTTGTGGAGTAATGAAAAACTGTTTTTT CSATLNLWSNEKLFF TRBJ1-4 . TRBV20-1 few
TGTGCCAGCAGGATTTCGTCAGGCGCCTCCTACGAGCAGTACTTC CASRISSGASYEQYF TRBJ2-7 . TRBV6-2/TRBV6-3 few
TGCGCCAGCAGCCCATCAATAGCGGGTGAGCAGTTCTTC CASSPSIAGEQFF TRBJ2-1 TRBD2 TRBV4-1 .
TGCAGCGTTGAAGCCCTTAGGGCCGGTGGCTACACCTTC CSVEALRAGGYTF TRBJ1-2 . TRBV29-1 few
TGCAGCGTTGAGTCCCGGTATTGGGACAGGGATTATGGCTACACCTTC CSVESRYWDRDYGYTF TRBJ1-2 TRBD1 TRBV29-1 few
TGCAGCGTTGGGGCAGGGCGGGCCTACGAGCAGTACTTC CSVGAGRAYEQYF TRBJ2-7 . TRBV29-1 .
TGTGCCACCAGTGATCCCGGCGGGAGGGCCGAAAATGAGCAGTTCTTC CATSDPGGRAENEQFF TRBJ2-1 TRBD2 TRBV24-1 few
TGCGCCAGCAGCGGGAGCCCAGAGGAAAAACTGTTTTTT CASSGSPEEKLFF TRBJ1-4 . TRBV5-1 few
TGTGCCGGCCGGGACGGGGGAAACATTCAGTACTTC CAGRDGGNIQYF TRBJ2-4 . TRBV6-1 .
TGCAGTGCTAGGGCTAGCGGGAGTCCGAGGGGGCAGTACTTC CSARASGSPRGQYF TRBJ2-7 TRBD2 TRBV20-1 .
TGCGCCAGCAGCCAAGGACAGGGGGCGGGTGGCTACACCTTC CASSQGQGAGGYTF TRBJ1-2 TRBD1 TRBV3-1 .
TGCAGCATCGAAGTGGGCGAAAAACTGTTTTTT CSIEVGEKLFF TRBJ1-4 . TRBV29-1 few
TGTGCCAGCAGCACGCGGCGGGGTCTCGAGGACGAGCAGTACTTC CASSTRRGLEDEQYF TRBJ2-7 . TRBV7-9 .
TGTGCCAGCAGACACCAGTTGTACACTGAAGCTTTCTTT CASRHQLYTEAFF TRBJ1-1 . TRBV6-2/TRBV6-3 .
TGCGCCAGCAGCCAAGTGGGGACAGGAGAGACCCAGTACTTC CASSQVGTGETQYF TRBJ2-5 TRBD1 TRBV4-3 .
TGCGCCAGCAGCAGTGGACCCACCTACGGTGAGCAGTACTTC CASSSGPTYGEQYF TRBJ2-5 . TRBV4-3 .
TGTGCCAGCGCCATAGTGGAGGGGAGAGAGACCCAGTACTTC CASAIVEGRETQYF TRBJ2-5 . TRBV7-9 few
TGCGCCAGCAGCTGGTCGAGCGACGCTGAGCAGTTCTTC CASSWSSDAEQFF TRBJ2-1 . TRBV5-1 .
TGTGCCAGCAGCCAAACCGGCGGCAGCCCGGGGCAGACCCAGTACTTC CASSQTGGSPGQTQYF TRBJ2-5 . TRBV7-8 .
TGTGCCAGCAGTGAACTCCAAGAGACCCAGTACTTC CASSELQETQYF TRBJ2-5 . TRBV6-1 many
TGTGCCAGCAGTTCACCGGGACGGGGGGCCCGGGAGCTGTTTTTT CASSSPGRGARELFF TRBJ2-2 . TRBV28 .
TGTGCCAGCAGCTTGGATCTGACTAGCGGAAGCTACGAGCAGTACTTC CASSLDLTSGSYEQYF TRBJ2-7 TRBD2 TRBV7-2 .
TGTGCCAGCAGTTGGGGGACTAGCGGACAAGAGACCCAGTACTTC CASSWGTSGQETQYF TRBJ2-5 TRBD2 TRBV28 .
TGTGCCAGTAGTGCAACCGGGACAGGGGGCAACGGGCAGTACTTC CASSATGTGGNGQYF TRBJ2-5 TRBD1 TRBV19 few
TGTGCCAGCAGTGACCTAGCGGAGAGGTACGAGCAGTACTTC CASSDLAERYEQYF TRBJ2-7 TRBD2 TRBV6-6 .
TGTGCCAGCAGCTCGCCAGGTTCGGAGACCCAGTACTTC CASSSPGSETQYF TRBJ2-5 . TRBV5-4 .
TGTGCCATCAGACTCGCCGGGACCGCTGAAGCTTTCTTT CAIRLAGTAEAFF TRBJ1-1 . TRBV10-3 few
TGCGCCAGCAGCCACCCCGGACAGGATGGTGAAAAACTGTTTTTT CASSHPGQDGEKLFF TRBJ1-4 TRBD1 TRBV4-1 .
TGCAGTGCTGAGATCCGGGACAGGGGTTCAGAGACCCAGTACTTC CSAEIRDRGSETQYF TRBJ2-5 TRBD1 TRBV20-1 .